The entry that follows covers one TCR beta chain sequence. As to time point: after dendritic cell vaccination, including at tumor progression/relapse. The data stem from a study of glioma-infiltrating T cells after dendritic cell vaccination. Primers: 60 V beta forward and 13 J beta reverse. Using immunoSEQ multiplex PCR, the repertoire was profiled, and TCRdb retains in-frame clones only, with some absent. The table includes about 110,000 clones, around 87% detected once. The CDR3 runs to 14 residues. Looked up from germline, CDR1 is WSHSY and CDR2 is SAAADI. V was pared by 6 bases and J by 3 bases, with 1 base of the junction left unmatched.

The TCR originated in a human donor with glioblastoma. This sequence joins TRBV10-2 and TRBJ2-3; 12 bases fit TRBD2. Source: blood, taken after dendritic cell vaccination. The chain's CDR3 is CASRLAGGTDTQYF. The CDR3 region has the DNA TGCGCCAGCAGACTAGCGGGGGGAACAGATACGCAGTATTTT.